This T cell receptor beta chain was obtained from a study of T cell responses to AZD1222 COVID-19 vaccine. This CDR3 comprises 17 residues. Per the germline V gene, CDR1 is LNHDA and CDR2 is SQIVND (reference sequence). Trimming cost V 5 bases and J 1 base; bases outside gene matches: 10. Study-wide results and caveats: Mostly white British, mostly female donors; authors suggested clonal diversity may be underestimated. Repertoires were obtained solely post-peak T cell response.

The repertoire was sequenced with immunoSEQ multiplex PCR; TCRdb's copy has only in-frame clones and lacks some. The table records over 100,000 clones, roughly nine tenths of them present only once. On this clone itself: The antigen is not known.

Sequencing used peripheral blood, obtained on day 0 of AZD1222 vaccination. The genes are TRBV19 and TRBJ1-2; 10 bases are shared with TRBD1. This TCR derives from an adult in good health. CDR3 region: CASSGGTGALNNYGYTF. The CDR3 nucleotides read TGTGCCAGTAGTGGTGGGACAGGGGCCCTGAATAACTATGGCTACACCTTC.